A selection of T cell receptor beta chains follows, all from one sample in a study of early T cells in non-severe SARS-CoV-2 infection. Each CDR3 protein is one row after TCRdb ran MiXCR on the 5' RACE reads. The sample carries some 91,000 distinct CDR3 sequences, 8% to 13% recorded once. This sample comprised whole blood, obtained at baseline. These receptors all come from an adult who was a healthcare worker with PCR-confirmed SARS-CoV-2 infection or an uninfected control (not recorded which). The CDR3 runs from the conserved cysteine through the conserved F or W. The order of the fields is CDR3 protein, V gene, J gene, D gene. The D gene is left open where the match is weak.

CASSLEMRSTDTQYF	TRBV5-1	TRBJ2-3	-
CASSLPGQGIYEQFF	TRBV10-1	TRBJ2-1	TRBD1
CASSPLGVDNEKLFF	TRBV18	TRBJ1-4	-
CASTVGGRFPYEQYF	TRBV11-2	TRBJ2-7	TRBD2
CASSPQSQLNYGYTF	TRBV4-1	TRBJ1-2	-
CASSLDPTSEQFF	TRBV11-2	TRBJ2-1	-
CATSDSGQGVTGELFF	TRBV24-1	TRBJ2-2	TRBD1
CASSLDGGNTEAFF	TRBV5-5	TRBJ1-1	-
CASKRSGGTEAFF	TRBV2	TRBJ1-1	-
CATGRHEKLFF	TRBV6-1	TRBJ1-4	-
CASSLDRVPGELFF	TRBV5-1	TRBJ2-2	-
CASSLDAGQYNEQFF	TRBV5-4	TRBJ2-1	-
CASGIWTGSAMNTEAFF	TRBV12-5	TRBJ1-1	TRBD1
CASRPGPSTDTQYF	TRBV5-1	TRBJ2-3	-
CASRGRGRGRLDTQYF	TRBV11-2	TRBJ2-3	-
CATLSGFSYTF	TRBV19	TRBJ1-2	-
CASSKLSEGGTEAFF	TRBV4-2	TRBJ1-1	-
CVSSEGQGRDEQFF	TRBV5-4	TRBJ2-1	TRBD1
CSATAGASFAGELFF	TRBV20-1	TRBJ2-2	-
CASSALTGGNQPQHF	TRBV6-1	TRBJ1-5	-
CSAFPSSYNEQFF	TRBV20-1	TRBJ2-1	-
CASSPSGGWFYEQYF	TRBV27	TRBJ2-7	-
CSFREVSTGELFF	TRBV29-1	TRBJ2-2	-
CAISEDRTQGPYTF	TRBV10-3	TRBJ1-2	-
CAWKLTSSEQYF	TRBV30	TRBJ2-7	-
CSASPLIAGGPSEQFF	TRBV20-1	TRBJ2-1	TRBD2
CSASGDYEQYF	TRBV20-1	TRBJ2-7	-
CASSQGPGLAGNEQFF	TRBV4-3	TRBJ2-1	TRBD2
CASSPPGLTYEQYF	TRBV18	TRBJ2-7	TRBD2
CASSLSRGGYEQYF	TRBV27	TRBJ2-7	-
CASSLEGGMEQFF	TRBV7-3	TRBJ2-1	TRBD2
CSVRGLDTYEQYF	TRBV29-1	TRBJ2-7	-
CASVKANTGELFF	TRBV12-5	TRBJ2-2	-
CASSPWRERDQETQYF	TRBV18	TRBJ2-5	TRBD2
CASSYSGGHYEQYF	TRBV6-5	TRBJ2-7	TRBD1
CSARVGDRGYSNQPQHF	TRBV20-1	TRBJ1-5	TRBD1
CASSRQGVYEQYF	TRBV6-5	TRBJ2-7	TRBD1
CASSSRGQGNIQYF	TRBV11-2	TRBJ2-4	-
CASSYPAEAFF	TRBV6-2/TRBV6-3	TRBJ1-1	-
CASSLDNEQFF	TRBV28	TRBJ2-1	-
CASKFNSPLHF	TRBV2	TRBJ1-6	-
CSARDPRGVSGANVLTF	TRBV20-1	TRBJ2-6	-
CSPKGVGDSTDTQYF	TRBV20-1	TRBJ2-3	-
CASSGRPGQGRDEQYF	TRBV6-1	TRBJ2-7	TRBD1
CAWRQRGTGELFF	TRBV30	TRBJ2-2	-
CSVDGGPGEQYF	TRBV29-1	TRBJ2-7	-
CASSSNSNQPQHF	TRBV28	TRBJ1-5	-
CASSTGGGLDTEAFF	TRBV6-6	TRBJ1-1	-
CASRDLAGGPYNEQFF	TRBV6-1	TRBJ2-1	TRBD2
CASSRGQGGRLGDTF	TRBV6-6	TRBJ1-2	TRBD1
CASSHTYEQYF	TRBV3-1	TRBJ2-7	-
CASSYNLLGEQYF	TRBV6-2/TRBV6-3	TRBJ2-7	-